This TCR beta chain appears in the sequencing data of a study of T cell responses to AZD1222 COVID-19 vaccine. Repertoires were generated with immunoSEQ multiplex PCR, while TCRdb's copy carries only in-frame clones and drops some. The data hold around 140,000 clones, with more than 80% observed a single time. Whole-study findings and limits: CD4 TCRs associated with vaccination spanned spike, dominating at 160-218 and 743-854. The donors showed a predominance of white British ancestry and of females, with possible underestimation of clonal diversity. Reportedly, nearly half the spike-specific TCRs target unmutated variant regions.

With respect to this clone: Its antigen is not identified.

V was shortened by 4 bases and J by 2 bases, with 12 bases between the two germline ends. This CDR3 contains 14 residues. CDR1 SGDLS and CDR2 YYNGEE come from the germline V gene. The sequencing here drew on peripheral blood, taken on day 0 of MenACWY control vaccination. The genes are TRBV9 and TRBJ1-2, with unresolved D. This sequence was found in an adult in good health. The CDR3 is CASSPDGLNYGYTF. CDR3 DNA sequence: TGTGCCAGCAGCCCAGACGGGCTAAACTATGGCTACACCTTC.